What follows are 27 T cell receptor beta chains derived from one specimen sequenced in a study of cytomegalovirus exposure and HLA in healthy donors. The PCR employed 60 Vbeta primers together with 13 Jbeta primers. Sequenced by immunoSEQ multiplex PCR; TCRdb stores in-frame clones only, minus some. The sample has approximately 160,000 clones; around 80% are singletons. The sequencing input was PBMCs. The receptors originated from a male donor in good health and CMV-seronegative.

The gene calls are TRBV6-1 and TRBJ2-1; 7 nucleotides align to TRBD1. This CDR3 has 14 amino acids. Germline trimming cut 6 bases from V and 4 bases from J; bases unmatched to any gene: 6. Germline V gene sequence: CDR1 MNHNS, CDR2 SASEGT. CDR3 sequence (DNA): TGTGCCAGCAGCGCCGGGACAGCGTACAATGAGCAGTTCTTC. This encodes CASSAGTAYNEQFF.

J is TRBJ2-7 and V is TRBV7-2; 10 nucleotides line up with TRBD1. CDR1 is SGHTA, CDR2 FQGNSA, per germline. With 5 bases clipped from V and 6 bases from J, the junction kept 10 bases outside the gene matches. This CDR3 contains 15 residues. The CDR3 DNA sequence: TGTGCCAGCAGCAAATCCGGGACAGGGGTCGGCGAGCAGTACTTC. Encoded protein: CASSKSGTGVGEQYF.

The gene calls are TRBV5-1 and TRBJ1-2, with 9 bases fitting TRBD1. Germline V gives CDR1 SGHRS, CDR2 YFSETQ. V gave up 6 bases and J gave up 10 bases; unmatched junction bases: 10. This CDR3 region has 13 residues. CDR3 sequence: CASTREGQGIYTF. CDR3 DNA: TGCGCCAGCACCCGGGAGGGACAGGGTATCTACACCTTC.

This clone was seen a single time. The V and J genes are TRBV7-9 and TRBJ2-1; possible D gene TRBD1, 6 bases. Trimming cost V 3 bases and J 8 bases, with 20 bases left between them. From germline, CDR1 is SEHNR and CDR2 FQNEAQ (reference sequence). This CDR3 is 16 amino acids long. The CDR3 DNA reads TGTGCCAGCAGCTTGCAAGTCGCAGGGTCAGGGGATGAGCAGTTCTTC. This gives the protein CASSLQVAGSGDEQFF.

This clone was seen only a few times. This rearrangement joins TRBV6-5 to TRBJ1-1; the D gene is possibly TRBD1 (6 bases). Deletions cut 0 bases from V and 2 bases from J, with 7 bases between. Germline V lookup: CDR1 MNHEY, CDR2 SVGAGI. The CDR3 has 14 amino acids. As DNA, the CDR3 is TGTGCCAGCAGTTACTCGGGGGCCAACACTGAAGCTTTCTTT. Protein product: CASSYSGANTEAFF.

The rearrangement links TRBV5-1 to TRBJ2-3, with 9 nucleotides matching TRBD1. Unmatched junction bases numbered 4, after V lost 4 bases and J lost 1 base. Germline CDR1 reads SGHRS; CDR2 reads YFSETQ. The CDR3 has 15 residues. The CDR3 reads CASSRTGEGTDTQYF. In DNA form, the CDR3 reads TGCGCCAGCAGCCGGACAGGGGAAGGCACAGATACGCAGTATTTT.

This clone occurred a few times. The V call is TRBV18, the J call TRBJ2-7; 8 nucleotides line up with TRBD1. J was trimmed by 4 bases and V by 6 bases; bases with no gene match: 2. This CDR3 is built from 12 residues. Germline lookup yields CDR1 KGHSH and CDR2 LQKENI. CDR3 DNA: TGTGCCAGCTCGGGACAGGTTTACGAGCAGTACTTC. Translation: CASSGQVYEQYF.

This clone was counted once. This sequence joins TRBV2 and TRBJ2-6; TRBD1 might be the D (6 bases). The CDR3 has 19 amino acids. Between the trimmed V and J ends, which lost 6 bases and 0 bases, there was a span of 21 bases. CDR1 and CDR2 (germline): SNHLY, FYNNEI. The CDR3 loop reads CASSHRTGTPSSGANVLTF. In DNA, the CDR3 is TGTGCCAGCAGCCATCGCACAGGGACCCCTAGCTCTGGGGCCAACGTCCTGACTTTC.

The chain joins TRBV5-3 to TRBJ2-2; 8 nucleotides agree with TRBD1. TRBV5-3 is classed as an ORF, of uncertain function. This CDR3 comprises 20 residues. Unmatched junction bases numbered 14, after V lost 1 base and J lost 0 bases. CDR3 DNA sequence: TGTGCCAGAAGCTTGAGGAGGGGACAGGATACCAACTCGAACACCGGGGAGCTGTTTTTT. Translated, it gives CARSLRRGQDTNSNTGELFF.

The chain uses TRBV27 and TRBJ2-5; D unclear. The CDR3 runs 15 residues. Germline V gene sequence: CDR1 MNHEY, CDR2 SMNVEV (reference sequence). V gave up 5 bases and J gave up 5 bases, with 18 bases separating them. The CDR3 DNA follows: TGTGCCAGCAGTGCCCCAAACAAGGCCGGGGAGACCCAGTACTTC. It yields the protein CASSAPNKAGETQYF.

This chain joins TRBV4-1 and TRBJ2-7, with TRBD1 matching over 8 bases. The CDR3 is made up of 16 amino acids. The germline V gene has CDR1 MGHRA and CDR2 YSYEKL. The ends lost 4 bases at V and 0 bases at J; junction bases unmatched: 8. CDR3 sequence (DNA): TGCGCCAGCAGCCGCCAAATGGGGACAGGCTCCTACGAGCAGTACTTC. It codes for CASSRQMGTGSYEQYF.

The chain employs TRBV2 and TRBJ1-2, with 8 nucleotides matching TRBD1. J gave up 7 bases and V 1 base, and 5 bases lay outside the gene matches. The length of the CDR3 is 14 residues. Looked up from germline, CDR1 is SNHLY and CDR2 is FYNNEI. The DNA of the CDR3 is TGTGCCAGCAGTGAAGTATGGCAGGGGGCTGGCTACACCTTC. Its translation: CASSEVWQGAGYTF.

V and J are TRBV5-6 and TRBJ1-1; perhaps TRBD1 as D (5 bases). Germline loops: CDR1 SGHDT, CDR2 YYEEEE. V shed 3 bases and J shed 3 bases, with 9 bases lying between them. This CDR3 has 13 residues. The CDR3: CASSSQGHTEAFF. DNA for the CDR3: TGTGCCAGCAGCTCCCAGGGTCACACTGAAGCTTTCTTT. Variable domain in full (rest from reference TRBV5-6 and TRBJ1-1): DAGVTQSPTHLIKTRGQQVTLRCSPKSGHDTVSWYQQALGQGPQFIFQYYEEEERQRGNFPDRFSGHQFPNYSSELNVNALLLGDSALYLCASSSQGHTEAFFGQGTRLTVV.

The J gene is TRBJ2-7, the V gene TRBV4-2; 10 bases align to TRBD2. CDR1 and CDR2 (germline): LGHNA, YNFKEQ. V lost 4 bases, J lost 6 bases, and 9 bases stayed unmatched. The CDR3 covers 15 residues. CDR3 coding DNA: TGTGCCAGCAGCCCAAAAGCGGGAGGGCTCTCCGAGCAGTACTTC. Amino acid sequence: CASSPKAGGLSEQYF.

V gene TRBV5-1 combines with J gene TRBJ2-2; 11 bases are shared with TRBD2. The junction had 0 bases not matched to a gene; V was cut back by 1 base and J by 4 bases. Per germline, CDR1 SGHRS and CDR2 YFSETQ. CDR3 length equals 15 residues. In nucleotides, the CDR3 is TGCGCCAGCAGCTTGACTAGCGGGAGCACCGGGGAGCTGTTTTTT. The encoded protein is CASSLTSGSTGELFF. Drawing the rest from reference TRBV5-1 and TRBJ2-2, the complete variable domain is KAGVTQTPRYLIKTRGQQVTLSCSPISGHRSVSWYQQTPGQGLQFLFEYFSETQRNKGNFPGRFSGRQFSNSRSEMNVSTLELGDSALYLCASSLTSGSTGELFFGEGSRLTVL.

There are a few counts of this clone. The chain links TRBV5-1 to TRBJ1-4; 7 bases are shared with TRBD1. CDR1 is SGHRS and CDR2 is YFSETQ in the germline V gene. V lost 3 bases to trimming and J lost 5 bases; unmatched junction nucleotides: 4. This CDR3 spans 14 amino acids. The CDR3 is CASSSGQQNEKLFF. Written as DNA, the CDR3 is TGCGCCAGCAGCTCGGGACAGCAAAATGAAAAACTGTTTTTT.

This chain connects TRBV9 to TRBJ2-1; TRBD1 matches 10 bases. Germline-derived CDR1 and CDR2 are SGDLS and YYNGEE. This CDR3 has 16 residues. V trimming: 4 bases; J trimming: 3 bases; junction bases outside the gene matches: 7. CDR3 sequence reads: CASSFMTGGDYNEQFF. CDR3 bases: TGTGCCAGCAGCTTTATGACAGGGGGCGACTACAATGAGCAGTTCTTC.

The chain couples TRBV2 to TRBJ2-1; 8 bases line up with TRBD1. The CDR3 consists of 14 residues. CDR1 is SNHLY and CDR2 is FYNNEI in the germline V gene. V lost 6 bases to trimming and J lost 8 bases; unmatched junction nucleotides: 9. CDR3 sequence: CASRLGQGSDEQFF. CDR3 in DNA: TGTGCCAGCAGGCTTGGACAGGGTAGCGATGAGCAGTTCTTC.

This clone has a single count. This sequence joins TRBV7-9 and TRBJ1-1, with D perhaps matching TRBD1 (5 bases). CDR1 is SEHNR and CDR2 is FQNEAQ in the germline V gene (reference sequence). V lost 5 bases and J 0 bases, leaving 16 bases between the germline ends. This CDR3 region has 16 residues. CDR3 sequence: CASSTLGGLMNTEAFF. The CDR3 DNA reads TGTGCCAGCAGCACTTTGGGGGGTCTCATGAACACTGAAGCTTTCTTT.

The genes are TRBV5-1 and TRBJ2-2, with 14 bases fitting TRBD2. The CDR3 covers 17 residues. The V and J ends lost 0 bases and 6 bases, in that order; junction bases with no gene match: 4. The germline gives CDR1 SGHRS, CDR2 YFSETQ. CDR3 DNA sequence: TGCGCCAGCAGCTTGGATGTGGGACTAGCGGGGGCCGGGGAGCTGTTTTTT. As protein: CASSLDVGLAGAGELFF.

V is TRBV6-1 and J is TRBJ2-1; TRBD2 matches at 8 bases. Per the germline V gene, CDR1 is MNHNS and CDR2 is SASEGT. This CDR3 comprises 17 residues. The J segment lost 2 bases and the V segment lost 4 bases, leaving 10 bases of the junction unmatched. The CDR3 here is CASSATQRGLTYNEQFF. CDR3 nucleotide sequence: TGTGCCAGCAGTGCAACCCAGCGGGGGTTAACCTACAATGAGCAGTTCTTC.

The rearrangement uses TRBV19 and TRBJ1-2, with TRBD1 as a possible D gene (5 bases). The CDR3 runs 15 residues. V lost 3 bases and J 4 bases, leaving 15 bases between the germline ends. Germline CDR1 is LNHDA and CDR2 is SQIVND (reference sequence). The CDR3 region is CASSIPSTVLYGYTF. The DNA for the CDR3 is TGTGCCAGTAGTATCCCCTCGACAGTTCTCTATGGCTACACCTTC. Supplemented by reference TRBV19 and TRBJ1-2, the full variable domain reads DGGITQSPKYLFRKEGQNVTLSCEQNLNHDAMYWYRQDPGQGLRLIYYSQIVNDFQKGDIAEGYSVSREKKESFPLTVTSAQKNPTAFYLCASSIPSTVLYGYTFGSGTRLTVV.

This chain connects TRBV6-5 to TRBJ1-6; 8 nucleotides agree with TRBD1. This CDR3 is 14 amino acids long. Germline V gene data show CDR1 as MNHEY and CDR2 as SVGAGI. V shed 6 bases, J shed 9 bases, and the junction held 7 bases outside the gene matches. The CDR3 DNA is TGTGCCAGCAGCCGGACAGGGAGGGGTTCACCCCTCCACTTT. It translates to CASSRTGRGSPLHF.

The chain employs TRBV2 and TRBJ1-1; 10 nucleotides line up with TRBD1. In germline, CDR1 is SNHLY, CDR2 FYNNEI. The CDR3 length is 15 residues. V lost 5 bases, J lost 5 bases, and 8 bases stayed unmatched. CDR3 loop: CASSRTGQGGTEAFF. CDR3 bases: TGTGCCAGCAGTCGTACTGGACAGGGGGGAACTGAAGCTTTCTTT.

The chain uses TRBV6-1 and TRBJ2-7, with TRBD2 identical over 7 bases. Losses at the gene ends were 6 bases for V and 2 bases for J; bases not matched to a gene: 4. CDR3 size: 13 residues. CDR1 MNHNS and CDR2 SASEGT come from the germline V gene. The CDR3 sequence is CASRVREAYEQYF. In nucleotides, the CDR3 is TGTGCCAGCAGGGTCCGGGAGGCCTACGAGCAGTACTTC.

This chain connects TRBV5-6 to TRBJ2-5; 7 bases agree with TRBD1. Losses at the gene ends were 4 bases for V and 4 bases for J; bases not matched to a gene: 7. Germline V gene sequence: CDR1 SGHDT, CDR2 YYEEEE. The CDR3 runs to 14 residues. CDR3 residues: CASSAGPGGETQYF. The CDR3 DNA reads as TGTGCCAGCAGCGCTGGCCCAGGGGGAGAGACCCAGTACTTC. Using reference TRBV5-6 and TRBJ2-5 for the parts outside the CDR3, the full variable domain is DAGVTQSPTHLIKTRGQQVTLRCSPKSGHDTVSWYQQALGQGPQFIFQYYEEEERQRGNFPDRFSGHQFPNYSSELNVNALLLGDSALYLCASSAGPGGETQYFGPGTRLLVL.

V and J are TRBV27 and TRBJ2-7; D gene uncertain. Germline CDR1 is MNHEY and CDR2 is SMNVEV (reference sequence). V was trimmed by 6 bases and J by 3 bases, leaving 15 bases between them. This CDR3 region has 14 residues. The CDR3 DNA follows: TGTGCCAGCAGCTTTACTATGACCAGCTACGAGCAGTACTTC. It translates to CASSFTMTSYEQYF.